This passage covers 27 T cell receptor beta chains from one sample sequenced in a study of T cell repertoires in cytomegalovirus infection. These receptors' targets are unknown. TCRdb fed the reads into MiXCR, producing one record per CDR3 protein. The sample records 900,000 to 950,000 distinct CDR3 sequences, 30% to 40% being singletons. The sequences come from cultured CD8+ T cells from PBMCs, collected from culture after CMV antigen stimulation. These receptors all stem from a human donor in good health (CMV status not recorded). Some clones in this sample may be carry-over from other donors' samples.

The V and J genes are TRBV6-5 and TRBJ2-1; 8 bases are shared with TRBD1. The CDR3 covers 19 residues. The V and J ends lost 0 bases and 2 bases, in that order; junction bases with no gene match: 12. Germline V lookup: CDR1 MNHEY, CDR2 SVGAGI. The CDR3 spells CASSYSIQASDRAYNEQFF. The CDR3 DNA reads as TGTGCCAGCAGTTACTCAATTCAAGCTTCGGACAGGGCCTACAATGAGCAGTTCTTC.

This clonotype was detected only once. A much larger clone differs from this one at a single base, so this may be a read error. The chain uses TRBV7-2 and TRBJ1-6; the D gene is possibly TRBD1 (5 bases). The CDR3 sequence is 17 residues long. CDR1 is SGHTA and CDR2 is FQGNSA in the germline V gene. The ends were cut back, 0 bases at V and 3 bases at J, with 12 bases in the middle. CDR3 sequence reads: CASSLAGVLVYNSPLHF. DNA of the CDR3: TGTGCCAGCAGCTTAGCGGGGGTGTTGGTCTATAATTCACCCCTCCACTTT.

This clonotype has a handful of counts. The chain employs TRBV12-3 or TRBV12-4 and TRBJ1-5; a weak D match, TRBD1 (5 bases). The CDR3 has 15 residues. V lost 6 bases and J lost 7, with 19 bases in between. Here the CDR3 DNA reads TGTGCCAGCAGCCCCACAGGATTCGGTTTCCAGCCCCAGCATTTT. Translating it yields CASSPTGFGFQPQHF.

This clonotype turned up a few times. This chain links TRBV6-1 with TRBJ1-4; the D gene is possibly TRBD1 (5 bases). Germline V CDR1 and CDR2: MNHNS, SASEGT. The length of the CDR3 is 15 residues. The CDR3 loop reads CVTHLGDGPYEKLFF. In DNA, the CDR3 is TGTGTCACACATCTGGGGGACGGCCCTTATGAAAAACTGTTTTTT.

This clonotype was detected only a few times. The chain employs TRBV27 and TRBJ2-1; 7 nucleotides match TRBD2. The J segment lost 3 bases and the V segment lost 2 bases, leaving 7 bases of the junction unmatched. This CDR3 is 16 amino acids long. Germline CDR1 is MNHEY and CDR2 is SMNVEV (reference sequence). CDR3: CASSLGPAGNYNEQFF. The CDR3, as DNA: TGTGCCAGCAGTTTAGGTCCAGCGGGGAACTACAATGAGCAGTTCTTC.

This clonotype was seen many times. The chain joins TRBV3-1 to TRBJ1-6; possibly TRBD1 for D (5 bases). Germline-derived CDR1 and CDR2 are LGHDT and YNNKEL (reference sequence). V was shortened by 1 base and J by 9 bases, with 13 bases between the two germline ends. The CDR3 covers 15 residues. CDR3 region: CASSQGQPGGSPLHF. CDR3 nucleotide sequence: TGTGCCAGCAGCCAAGGCCAGCCGGGGGGTTCACCCCTCCACTTT.

V gene TRBV5-1 combines with J gene TRBJ2-2; 7 bases agree with TRBD1. CDR3 size: 16 residues. Germline loops: CDR1 SGHRS, CDR2 YFSETQ. Trimming took 5 bases from V and 3 from J; bases not matched to a gene: 10. The CDR3 sequence is CASRSLTGRDTGELFF. The DNA of the CDR3 is TGCGCCAGCAGGTCCCTGACAGGGCGGGACACCGGGGAGCTGTTTTTT. The full variable domain, its missing parts supplied by reference TRBV5-1 and TRBJ2-2, is KAGVTQTPRYLIKTRGQQVTLSCSPISGHRSVSWYQQTPGQGLQFLFEYFSETQRNKGNFPGRFSGRQFSNSRSEMNVSTLELGDSALYLCASRSLTGRDTGELFFGEGSRLTVL.

This clonotype was detected a few times. The V and J genes are TRBV6-5 and TRBJ1-1, with a tentative D call TRBD1 (5 bases). V was cut by 0 bases and J by 5 bases, with 13 bases left in between. CDR3 length equals 15 residues. CDR1 is MNHEY and CDR2 is SVGAGI in the germline V gene. The CDR3 region is CASSYSSQGKTEAFF. DNA of the CDR3: TGTGCCAGCAGTTACTCTAGCCAGGGAAAGACTGAAGCTTTCTTT.

This clonotype was found a few times. V and J are TRBV6-6 and TRBJ2-1, with 14 nucleotides matching TRBD2. The CDR3 is made up of 19 amino acids. V shed 0 bases and J 0 bases; nucleotides not matched to a gene: 4. The germline V gene has CDR1 MNHNY and CDR2 SVGAGI (reference sequence). The CDR3 spells CASSYSGLAGVSSYNEQFF. The CDR3 DNA follows: TGTGCCAGCAGTTACTCGGGACTAGCGGGGGTGAGCTCCTACAATGAGCAGTTCTTC.

The V gene is TRBV28, the J gene TRBJ1-1; no clear D. V was cut by 8 bases and J by 0 bases, with 13 bases left in between. CDR3 length equals 14 residues. The V gene's germline CDR1 is MDHEN and CDR2 SYDVKM. CDR3 amino acids: CASRGVGMNTEAFF. In DNA, the CDR3 is TGTGCCAGCCGGGGAGTAGGTATGAACACTGAAGCTTTCTTT.

V usage is TRBV12-3 or TRBV12-4 and J usage is TRBJ2-5; TRBD2 aligns across 10 bases. After removal of 3 bases from V and 1 base from J, the junction contained 5 bases not matched to a gene. This CDR3 has 16 amino acids. The chain's CDR3 is CASSFERGGSQETQYF. The CDR3, as DNA: TGTGCCAGCAGTTTCGAGCGGGGGGGGAGCCAAGAGACCCAGTACTTC.

This clonotype came up many times. This chain joins TRBV12-3 or TRBV12-4 and TRBJ1-5; 8 bases agree with TRBD1. The CDR3 has 14 amino acids. The V and J ends lost 6 bases and 4 bases, in that order; junction bases with no gene match: 5. The DNA of the CDR3 is TGTGCCAGCAGCCCTACAGGGGGGAATCAGCCCCAGCATTTT. Amino acids: CASSPTGGNQPQHF.

This clonotype appeared many times. V usage is TRBV7-9 and J usage is TRBJ2-7; perhaps TRBD1 as D (6 bases). Germline CDR1 reads SEHNR; CDR2 reads FQNEAQ (reference sequence). Between the trimmed V and J ends, which lost 4 bases and 3 bases, there was a span of 7 bases. The length of the CDR3 is 12 residues. CDR3 amino acids: CASSSQGYEQYF. The CDR3 bases are TGTGCCAGCAGCTCACAGGGCTACGAGCAGTACTTC.

About this clonotype: Given a much more abundant clone one base away, this may be a read error. The CDR3 bases are TGTGCCAGCAGCCTAAGGGTCGAGTGGGTAGCGGACCCTCAAGAGACCCAGTACTTC. It encodes CASSLRVEWVADPQETQYF. The rearrangement joins TRBV7-2 to TRBJ2-5, with D tentatively TRBD2 (6 bases). In germline, CDR1 is SGHTA, CDR2 FQGNSA. The CDR3 is made up of 19 amino acids. V shed 5 bases and J shed 2 bases, with 27 bases lying between them.

This rearrangement joins TRBV9 to TRBJ1-2, with D unclear. The CDR3 is 12 residues long. Looked up from germline, CDR1 is SGDLS and CDR2 is YYNGEE. V was clipped by 3 bases and J by 4 bases, with 7 bases between them. The CDR3 coding sequence is TGTGCCAGCAGCGGCCGTCCCTATGGCTACACCTTC. It is translated as CASSGRPYGYTF.

The chain couples TRBV7-6 to TRBJ2-1; a weak D match, TRBD1 (6 bases). CDR3 length: 12 residues. V lost 6 bases, J lost 7 bases, and 10 bases lay in between. The germline V gene has CDR1 SGHVS and CDR2 FNYEAQ. The CDR3 bases are TGTGCCAGCAGGGACAGTAGGAATGAGCAGTTCTTC. This sequence encodes CASRDSRNEQFF.

This clonotype showed up just a few times. The V and J genes are TRBV7-8 and TRBJ1-5; the D is unclear. The CDR3 is made up of 15 amino acids. Trimming shortened V by 4 bases and J by 7 bases, and 17 bases separated the two germline ends. Looked up from germline, CDR1 is SGHVS and CDR2 is FQNEAQ. CDR3 coding DNA: TGTGCCAGCAGCTCCAGTGGTGGTTTGCGGCAGCCCCAGCATTTT. This encodes CASSSSGGLRQPQHF. The variable domain in full, with the rest retrieved from reference TRBV7-8 and TRBJ1-5, is GAGVSQSPRYKVAKRGQDVALRCDPISGHVSLFWYQQALGQGPEFLTYFQNEAQLDKSGLPSDRFFAERPEGSVSTLKIQRTQQEDSAVYLCASSSSGGLRQPQHFGDGTRLSIL.

This clonotype was counted between two and nine times. The chain recombines TRBV11-2 with TRBJ1-5; D is ambiguous. The CDR3 totals 12 residues. With 4 bases removed from V and 8 bases from J, the gap between germline ends came to 9 bases. In germline, CDR1 is SGHAT, CDR2 FQNNGV. The CDR3 DNA follows: TGTGCCAGCAGCTCCTCTAGGGAGCCCCAGCATTTT. Encoded protein: CASSSSREPQHF. Filled out from reference TRBV11-2 and TRBJ1-5, the complete variable domain reads EAGVAQSPRYKIIEKRQSVAFWCNPISGHATLYWYQQILGQGPKLLIQFQNNGVVDDSQLPKDRFSAERLKGVDSTLKIQPAKLEDSAVYLCASSSSREPQHFGDGTRLSIL.

This sequence joins TRBV2 and TRBJ2-1; no clear D. In germline, CDR1 is SNHLY, CDR2 FYNNEI. CDR3 size: 16 residues. The V gene lost 1 base and the J gene lost 9 bases, with 19 bases spanning the gap. CDR3 nucleotide sequence: TGTGCCAGCAGTGAAGTCTCTCTGGGGTGGAAGGGTGAGCAGTTCTTC. Amino acid sequence: CASSEVSLGWKGEQFF.

The rearrangement links TRBV5-1 to TRBJ2-1, with unresolved D. Germline CDR1 SGHRS, CDR2 YFSETQ. CDR3 length: 13 amino acids. V was trimmed by 1 base and J by 7 bases, leaving 9 bases between them. CDR3 loop: CASSLFIGNEQFF. DNA of the CDR3: TGCGCCAGCAGCTTGTTTATAGGGAATGAGCAGTTCTTC.

This clonotype came up many times. The chain couples TRBV4-2 to TRBJ1-2, with D possibly matching TRBD1 (5 bases). The CDR3 covers 13 residues. From germline, CDR1 is LGHNA and CDR2 YNFKEQ. The germline V and J ends were trimmed by 4 bases and 8 bases, with 14 bases remaining between them. The CDR3 coding sequence is TGTGCCAGCAGCCCAGATACGGGGGAGGGCTACACCTTC. This gives the protein CASSPDTGEGYTF.

This clonotype has just a few counts. The rearrangement joins TRBV5-4 to TRBJ1-2; maybe TRBD1 (6 bases). The germline gives CDR1 SGHNT, CDR2 YYREEE (reference sequence). The CDR3 totals 15 residues. Trimming cost V 4 bases and J 1 base, with 14 bases left between them. The CDR3 nucleotides read TGTGCCAGCAGCGCAATACAGGGTTTTAACTATGGCTACACCTTC. This encodes CASSAIQGFNYGYTF.

In the case of this clonotype: The junction shows a germline mismatch at one end, possibly a read error. The chain employs TRBV2 and TRBJ2-3, with D possibly being TRBD1 (5 bases). CDR3 length equals 15 residues. Germline CDR1 reads SNHLY; CDR2 reads FYNNEI. CDR3 in amino acids: CASSDSAGHTNTQYF. The CDR3 DNA follows: TGTGCCAGCAGTGATTCGGCAGGACACACAAATACGCAGTATTTT.

This clonotype has just one count. J is TRBJ1-1 and V is TRBV29-1; weak D call: TRBD1 (5 bases). Germline V CDR1 and CDR2: SQVTM, ANQGSEA. The CDR3 sequence is 12 residues long. V was clipped by 8 bases and J by 4 bases, with 14 bases between them. This CDR3 is CSFPRGGTEAFF. The CDR3 nucleotides are TGCAGCTTCCCAAGGGGCGGCACTGAAGCTTTCTTT.

This clonotype was recorded at least ten times. The rearrangement links TRBV7-8 to TRBJ2-7; TRBD2 is a possible D gene (7 bases). This CDR3 spans 15 amino acids. V dropped 4 bases and J dropped 5 bases, with 18 bases sitting between them. Germline assignment: CDR1 SGHVS and CDR2 FQNEAQ. The CDR3 bases are TGTGCCAGCAGCTCGGGGGGCAGGGATTCCCACGAGCAGTACGTC. Protein product: CASSSGGRDSHEQYV.

This clonotype was observed a handful of times. The gene calls are TRBV4-3 and TRBJ2-2, with D perhaps matching TRBD1 or TRBD2 (6 bases each). This CDR3 contains 15 residues. The germline gives CDR1 LGHNA, CDR2 YSLEER. Trimming stripped 0 bases from V and 2 bases from J, with 7 bases between. The CDR3 DNA sequence: TGCGCCAGCAGCCAAGAGGGGGGCAACACCGGGGAGCTGTTTTTT. This codes for CASSQEGGNTGELFF.

CDR3 sequence (DNA): TGTGCCAGCAGCGAAGGACAGGGTAGCAATCAGCCCCAGCATTTT. Amino acids: CASSEGQGSNQPQHF. This sequence joins TRBV7-9 and TRBJ1-5; TRBD1 aligns across 8 bases. Per the germline V gene, CDR1 is SEHNR and CDR2 is FQNEAQ (reference sequence). Germline trimming cut 5 bases from V and 0 bases from J; bases unmatched to any gene: 3. The CDR3 totals 15 residues.